This passage covers 11 T cell receptor beta chains from one sample sequenced in a study of cytomegalovirus exposure and HLA in healthy donors. 60 Vbeta and 13 Jbeta primers were used in PCR. Only in-frame clones appear in the TCRdb table, and some are missing; sequencing was by immunoSEQ multiplex PCR. This table holds roughly 100,000 clones, roughly three quarters found once. Source material: PBMCs. Source of these receptors: a man in his thirties or forties in good health and CMV-seronegative.

This chain links TRBV28 with TRBJ1-2; 7 nucleotides match TRBD1. CDR1 and CDR2 from the germline V gene are MDHEN and SYDVKM. Trimming at V came to 6 bases and at J to 5 bases, leaving 6 bases not matched to a gene. The length of the CDR3 is 13 residues. CDR3 region: CASRPGTEYGYTF. CDR3 in DNA: TGTGCCAGCAGGCCAGGGACAGAATATGGCTACACCTTC.

This chain joins TRBV7-3 and TRBJ1-4, with 8 bases aligning to TRBD1. Germline assignment: CDR1 SGHTA and CDR2 FQGTGA. V gave up 1 base and J gave up 4 bases; unmatched junction bases: 14. The CDR3 spans 19 residues. The CDR3 nucleotides are TGTGCCAGCAGCTTAAAGGCAGACGCCACAGGGGGAATTAATGAAAAACTGTTTTTT. Its protein product is CASSLKADATGGINEKLFF.

The chain combines TRBV6-5 with TRBJ2-3; 8 bases agree with TRBD1. The CDR3 sequence is 14 residues long. Germline CDR1 MNHEY, CDR2 SVGAGI. V lost 4 bases, J lost 6 bases, and 6 bases stayed unmatched. CDR3 sequence reads: CASSSDRGDDTQYF. CDR3 in DNA: TGTGCCAGCAGTTCCGACAGGGGAGACGATACGCAGTATTTT.

As DNA, the CDR3 is TGTGCCAGCAGCTTATCGCCAGGGTCGTCTTACGAGCAGTACTTC. It yields the protein CASSLSPGSSYEQYF. The rearrangement links TRBV7-2 to TRBJ2-7; a weak D match, TRBD1 (5 bases). Germline V gene data show CDR1 as SGHTA and CDR2 as FQGNSA. This CDR3 comprises 15 residues. V lost 2 bases and J 4 bases, leaving 15 bases between the germline ends.

V is TRBV2 and J is TRBJ2-1, with 13 bases identical to TRBD2. V shed 5 bases, J shed 6 bases, and the junction held 7 bases outside the gene matches. CDR1 is SNHLY and CDR2 is FYNNEI in the germline V gene. The CDR3 consists of 16 residues. DNA of the CDR3: TGTGCCAGCAGTCGACTAGCGGGAGGAACGACCAATGAGCAGTTCTTC. Amino acids: CASSRLAGGTTNEQFF.

CDR3 in amino acids: CASSSQGTSNYGYTF. The CDR3 nucleotides are TGTGCCAGCAGTTCCCAGGGGACCTCAAACTATGGCTACACCTTC. The rearrangement joins TRBV28 to TRBJ1-2; tentatively, D is TRBD1 (6 bases). This CDR3 region has 15 residues. Looked up from germline, CDR1 is MDHEN and CDR2 is SYDVKM. Trimming shortened V by 4 bases and J by 2 bases, and 14 bases separated the two germline ends.

The gene calls are TRBV28 and TRBJ1-5, with D perhaps matching TRBD1 (6 bases). CDR1 is MDHEN, CDR2 SYDVKM, per germline. Trimming removed 2 bases at V and 1 base at J, with 9 bases between. The CDR3 runs 15 residues. The CDR3 nucleotides read TGTGCCAGCAGTTTAGTGGGGGCAAGCAATCAGCCCCAGCATTTT. It is translated as CASSLVGASNQPQHF.

This chain links TRBV30 with TRBJ2-3; D possibly corresponds to TRBD1 (6 bases). Germline CDR1 and CDR2: GTSNPN and SVGIG (reference sequence). This CDR3 is built from 15 residues. The V gene lost 0 bases and the J gene lost 2 bases, with 12 bases spanning the gap. CDR3 residues: CAWSVLSGVTDTQYF. Written as DNA, the CDR3 is TGTGCCTGGAGTGTTCTATCAGGGGTCACAGATACGCAGTATTTT.

The table lists this clone with many counts. The CDR3 loop reads CSTGTNYGYTF. The CDR3 bases are TGCAGTACCGGGACTAACTATGGCTACACCTTC. The J gene is TRBJ1-2, the V gene TRBV20-1; D gene uncertain. V shed 8 bases and J shed 0 bases, with 7 bases lying between them. The CDR3 runs to 11 residues. The germline gives CDR1 DFQATT, CDR2 SNEGSKA (reference sequence).

The CDR3 DNA is TGCAGCGGGGGAGGGGGGAATGTACCGGTTTCTGAAGCTTTCTTT. As protein: CSGGGGNVPVSEAFF. The V gene is TRBV29-1, the J gene TRBJ1-1, with D maybe TRBD1 (6 bases). The CDR3 loop spans 15 amino acids. Germline CDR1 and CDR2: SQVTM and ANQGSEA. Trimming cost V 7 bases and J 6 bases, with 24 bases left between them.

V gene TRBV11-2 combines with J gene TRBJ2-5; 11 nucleotides align to TRBD2. The CDR3 loop spans 16 amino acids. The V gene's germline CDR1 is SGHAT and CDR2 FQNNGV. The junction had 10 bases not matched to a gene; V was cut back by 5 bases and J by 5 bases. The CDR3 DNA reads TGTGCCAGCAGCCCCCCGGGACTAGCGGAAAGGGAGACCCAGTACTTC. Amino acids: CASSPPGLAERETQYF.